This T cell receptor beta chain stems from a study of monozygotic twins with inflammatory bowel disease. Broader study findings: Distinction of different T cell subtypes was not possible.

Comment on this clonotype: Its antigen remains unknown.

Template switching added UMIs carrying a 6-nucleotide sample barcode. TCRdb reprocessed the 5' RACE reads and stores each CDR3 protein as one record, lacking DNA. The table for this sample gives 400,000 to 500,000 distinct CDR3 sequences. This CDR3 comprises 15 residues. CDR1 is SEHNR, CDR2 FQNEAQ, per germline (reference sequence). The sequence derives from a human donor with ulcerative colitis or Crohn's disease, or a healthy co-twin of an affected twin (not recorded which). Sequenced: blood. The rearrangement links TRBV7-9 to TRBJ1-4; TCRdb lists TRBD1, though no DNA is available to test this call. The chain's CDR3 is CASSLDIATNEKLFF.